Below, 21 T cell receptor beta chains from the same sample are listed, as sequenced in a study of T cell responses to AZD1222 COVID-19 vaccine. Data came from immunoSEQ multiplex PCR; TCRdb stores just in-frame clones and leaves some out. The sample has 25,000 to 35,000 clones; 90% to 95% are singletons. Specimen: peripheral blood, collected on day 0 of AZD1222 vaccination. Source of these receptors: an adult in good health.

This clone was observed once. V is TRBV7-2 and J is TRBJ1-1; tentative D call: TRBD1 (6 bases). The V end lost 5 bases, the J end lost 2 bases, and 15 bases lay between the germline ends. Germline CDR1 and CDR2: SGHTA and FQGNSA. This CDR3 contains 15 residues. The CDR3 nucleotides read TGTGCCAGCAGCCCCCAAAGGACAGCTAACACTGAAGCTTTCTTT. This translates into CASSPQRTANTEAFF.

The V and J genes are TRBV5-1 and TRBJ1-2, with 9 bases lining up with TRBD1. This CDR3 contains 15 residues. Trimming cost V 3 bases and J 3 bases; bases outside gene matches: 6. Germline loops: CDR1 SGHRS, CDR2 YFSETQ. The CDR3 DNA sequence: TGCGCCAGCAGCTCGGGACAGGGTGTTGACTATGGCTACACCTTC. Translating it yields CASSSGQGVDYGYTF.

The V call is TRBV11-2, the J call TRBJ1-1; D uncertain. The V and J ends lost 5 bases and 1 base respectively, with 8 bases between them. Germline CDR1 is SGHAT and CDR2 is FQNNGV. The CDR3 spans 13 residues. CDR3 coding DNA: TGTGCCAGCAGCCGTGGGAGGAACACTGAAGCTTTCTTT. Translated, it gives CASSRGRNTEAFF.

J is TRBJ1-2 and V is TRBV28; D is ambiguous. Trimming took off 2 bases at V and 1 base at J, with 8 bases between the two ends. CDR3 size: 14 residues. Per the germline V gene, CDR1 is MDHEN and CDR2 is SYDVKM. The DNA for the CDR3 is TGTGCCAGCAGTTTAGGGCAGCGTAACTATGGCTACACCTTC. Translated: CASSLGQRNYGYTF.

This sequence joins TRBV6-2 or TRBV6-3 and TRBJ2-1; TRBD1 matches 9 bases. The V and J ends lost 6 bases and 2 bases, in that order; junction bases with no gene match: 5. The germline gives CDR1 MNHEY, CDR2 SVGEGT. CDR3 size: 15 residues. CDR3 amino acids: CASSTNRGPYNEQFF. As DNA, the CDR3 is TGTGCCAGCAGCACGAACAGGGGGCCCTACAATGAGCAGTTCTTC.

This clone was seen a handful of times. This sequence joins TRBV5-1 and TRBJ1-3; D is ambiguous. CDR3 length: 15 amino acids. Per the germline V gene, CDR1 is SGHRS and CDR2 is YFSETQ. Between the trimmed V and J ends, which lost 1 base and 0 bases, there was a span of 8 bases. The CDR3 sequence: CASSLPAISGNTIYF. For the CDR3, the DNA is TGCGCCAGCAGCTTGCCAGCCATCTCTGGAAACACCATATATTTT.

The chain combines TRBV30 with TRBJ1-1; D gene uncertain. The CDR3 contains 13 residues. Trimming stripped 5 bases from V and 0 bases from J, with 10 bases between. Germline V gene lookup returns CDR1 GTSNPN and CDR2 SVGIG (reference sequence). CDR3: CAWAQSLNTEAFF. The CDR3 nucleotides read TGTGCCTGGGCCCAAAGTTTGAACACTGAAGCTTTCTTT.

CDR3 nucleotide sequence: TGTGCCAGTAGTATGGCCCCTAGCGGGGGGGCGTCCTACAATGAGCAGTTCTTC. This codes for CASSMAPSGGASYNEQFF. The chain carries TRBV19 and TRBJ2-1; TRBD2 matches 12 bases. Germline assignment: CDR1 LNHDA and CDR2 SQIVND (reference sequence). Trimming removed 3 bases from V and 1 base from J; junction bases left unmatched: 7. The CDR3 contains 18 residues.

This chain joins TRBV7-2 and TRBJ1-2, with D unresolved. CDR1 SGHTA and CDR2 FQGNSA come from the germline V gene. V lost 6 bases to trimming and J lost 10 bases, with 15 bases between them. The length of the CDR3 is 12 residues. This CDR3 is CASSPPLVAYTF. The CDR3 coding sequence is TGTGCCAGCAGTCCCCCCCTCGTAGCCTACACCTTC.

The CDR3 reads CASSPRQGLNTEAFF. As DNA, the CDR3 is TGTGCCAGCAGCCCCCGACAGGGGCTGAACACTGAAGCTTTCTTT. The gene calls are TRBV7-2 and TRBJ1-1; 8 bases line up with TRBD1. The trim removed 5 bases at V and 0 bases at J, leaving 5 bases unmatched. The CDR3 is 15 amino acids. From germline, CDR1 is SGHTA and CDR2 FQGNSA.

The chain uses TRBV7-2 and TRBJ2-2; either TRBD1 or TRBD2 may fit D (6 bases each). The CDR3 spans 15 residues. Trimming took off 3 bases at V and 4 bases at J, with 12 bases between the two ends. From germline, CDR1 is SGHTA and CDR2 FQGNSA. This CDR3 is CASSFGGRRTGELFF. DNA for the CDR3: TGTGCCAGCAGCTTTGGGGGGCGTCGCACCGGGGAGCTGTTTTTT.

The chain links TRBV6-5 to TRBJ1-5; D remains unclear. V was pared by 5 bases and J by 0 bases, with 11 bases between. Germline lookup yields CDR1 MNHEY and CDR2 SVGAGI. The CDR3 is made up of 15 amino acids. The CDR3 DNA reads TGTGCCAGCAGTCCAACGGGTTATAGCAATCAGCCCCAGCATTTT. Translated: CASSPTGYSNQPQHF.

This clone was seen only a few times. CDR3 nucleotide sequence: TGCGCCAGCAGCTTGGTAGGCACAGATACGCAGTATTTT. Its translation: CASSLVGTDTQYF. This chain links TRBV5-1 with TRBJ2-3, with D uncertain. The ends were cut back, 0 bases at V and 1 base at J, with 3 bases in the middle. The germline V gene has CDR1 SGHRS and CDR2 YFSETQ. This CDR3 is built from 13 residues. Full variable domain (missing parts from reference TRBV5-1 and TRBJ2-3): KAGVTQTPRYLIKTRGQQVTLSCSPISGHRSVSWYQQTPGQGLQFLFEYFSETQRNKGNFPGRFSGRQFSNSRSEMNVSTLELGDSALYLCASSLVGTDTQYFGPGTRLTVL.

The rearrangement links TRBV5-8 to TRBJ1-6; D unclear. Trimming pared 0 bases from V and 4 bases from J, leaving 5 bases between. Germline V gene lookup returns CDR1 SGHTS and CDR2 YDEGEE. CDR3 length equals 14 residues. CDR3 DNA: TGTGCCAGCAGCTTGGGGAAGTATAATTCACCCCTCCACTTT. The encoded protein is CASSLGKYNSPLHF.

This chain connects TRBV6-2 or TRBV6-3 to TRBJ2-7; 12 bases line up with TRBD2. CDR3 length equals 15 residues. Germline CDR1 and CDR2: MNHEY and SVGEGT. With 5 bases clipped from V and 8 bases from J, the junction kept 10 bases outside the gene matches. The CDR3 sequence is CASSAGLAGITQQYF. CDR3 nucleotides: TGTGCCAGCAGTGCTGGACTAGCGGGGATTACGCAGCAGTACTTC.

The CDR3 DNA is TGTGCCAGCAGCCCTGTTTTAAACACTGAAGCTTTCTTT. It codes for CASSPVLNTEAFF. This chain connects TRBV3-1 (or the pseudogene TRBV3-2) to TRBJ1-1; D remains unclear. Germline loops: CDR1 LGHDT, CDR2 YNNKEL (reference sequence). CDR3 size: 13 residues. Deletions cut 4 bases from V and 2 bases from J, with 8 bases between.

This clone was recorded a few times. Here the CDR3 reads CASSVTWIWNYGYTF. The CDR3 bases are TGTGCCAGCAGCGTTACGTGGATCTGGAACTATGGCTACACCTTC. J is TRBJ1-2 and V is TRBV11-1; D not certain. V was shortened by 5 bases and J by 2 bases, with 15 bases between the two germline ends. Germline CDR1 SGHAT, CDR2 FQDESV (reference sequence). The CDR3 runs to 15 residues.

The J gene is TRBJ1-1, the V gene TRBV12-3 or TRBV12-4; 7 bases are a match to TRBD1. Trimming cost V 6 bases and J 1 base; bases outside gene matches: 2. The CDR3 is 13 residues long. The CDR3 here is CASRGQPNTEAFF. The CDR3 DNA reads TGTGCCAGCAGGGGACAGCCGAACACTGAAGCTTTCTTT.

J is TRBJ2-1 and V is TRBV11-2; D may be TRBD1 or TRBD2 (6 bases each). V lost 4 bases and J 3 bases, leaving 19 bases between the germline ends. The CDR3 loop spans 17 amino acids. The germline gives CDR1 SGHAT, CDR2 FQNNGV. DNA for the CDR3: TGTGCCAGCAGCTCCGTCGATAAGGGGGGCAACTACAATGAGCAGTTCTTC. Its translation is CASSSVDKGGNYNEQFF.

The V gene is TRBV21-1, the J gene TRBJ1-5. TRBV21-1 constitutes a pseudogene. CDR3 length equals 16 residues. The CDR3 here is CASSKTLGEGNQPQHF. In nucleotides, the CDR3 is TGTGCCAGCAGCAAGACACTCGGCGAGGGCAATCAGCCCCAGCATTTT.

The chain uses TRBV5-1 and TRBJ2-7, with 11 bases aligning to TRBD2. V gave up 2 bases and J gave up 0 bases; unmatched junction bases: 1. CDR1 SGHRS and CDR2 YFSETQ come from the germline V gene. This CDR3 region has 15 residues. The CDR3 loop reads CASSFGTSGSYEQYF. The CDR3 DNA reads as TGCGCCAGCAGCTTCGGGACTAGCGGCTCCTACGAGCAGTACTTC.